What follows is one T cell receptor beta chain and its context. Its specificity is unknown. Germline assignment: CDR1 MNHEY and CDR2 SVGEGT. This CDR3 contains 15 residues. V gave up 4 bases and J gave up 1 base, with 13 bases separating them. The sample originates from a study of T-cell memory formation after mild COVID-19. Findings of the study overall: CD4+ contracting clones were found mainly in CM and EM, and CD8+ ones in EMRA.

TCR alpha and TCR beta cDNA libraries carrying sample barcodes and UMIs came from 5'RACE with constant-segment primers. TCRdb passed the 5' RACE reads through MiXCR, listing each CDR3 protein once. This table holds fewer than 350,000 distinct CDR3 sequences, about 20% found once. Sequencing was performed on PBMCs or a T cell subset sorted from them (not recorded which). The V call is TRBV6-2 or TRBV6-3, the J call TRBJ1-1, with D tentatively TRBD1 (5 bases). The clonotype originates from a man between 18 and 29 years old who had mild COVID-19 (a few samples of this study predate the infection). Cell type and time point are not known. Here the CDR3 DNA reads TGTGCCAGCAGTTCCCACCGGGGGTCGAACACTGAAGCTTTCTTT. This sequence encodes CASSSHRGSNTEAFF.